These 21 T cell receptor beta chains were all obtained from the same sample, sequenced in a study of CD8+CD57+ T cells in acquired aplastic anemia listed by TCRdb under 2018. The sample was run on an Illumina HiSeq 2000. Profiling of TCR beta VDJ combinations and CDR3 sequences used genomic DNA as the template. In TCRdb, the public reads were trimmed at Q25 with fastp and aligned with MiXCR, with productive beta chains retained. Entries that share a CDR3 protein sequence are merged under the most common genes and DNA. This sample lists 150,000 to 200,000 distinct CDR3 sequences; just under 65% were detected once. Under 60% of the sample lies in the top ten. Sample: sorted CD4+, CD8+, or CD8+CD57+ T cells (not recorded which) from PBMCs. The source is a human donor in good health.

This chain connects TRBV20-1 to TRBJ2-3; tentatively, D is TRBD2 (6 bases). The V end was cut by 8 bases, the J end by 3 bases, with 12 bases between. The CDR3 extends over 12 amino acids. CDR1 and CDR2 (germline): DFQATT, SNEGSKA (reference sequence). Written as DNA, the CDR3 is TGCAGTCTGGCCGGGGGTACAGATACGCAGTATTTT. Translation: CSLAGGTDTQYF.

This clonotype was detected ten times or more. J is TRBJ1-1 and V is TRBV7-6, with D unclear. The CDR3 spans 12 residues. Germline V gene sequence: CDR1 SGHVS, CDR2 FNYEAQ. Trimming removed 5 bases at V and 7 bases at J, with 11 bases between. CDR3 nucleotide sequence: TGTGCCAGCAGCGAGGGAGGGCGTGAAGCTTTCTTT. Its protein is CASSEGGREAFF.

This clonotype was seen a single time. V is TRBV7-6 and J is TRBJ2-7, with D possibly being TRBD2 (6 bases). CDR1 is SGHVS, CDR2 FNYEAQ, per germline. The CDR3 contains 16 residues. Trimming stripped 1 base from V and 0 bases from J, with 13 bases between. The CDR3 loop is CASSLDEVGSSYEQYF. In DNA form, the CDR3 reads TGTGCCAGCAGCTTAGATGAAGTCGGGAGCTCCTACGAGCAGTACTTC.

This clonotype occurred a few times. The J gene is TRBJ2-5, the V gene TRBV15, with D possibly matching TRBD1 (6 bases). Trimming removed 0 bases at V and 1 base at J, with 9 bases between. This CDR3 has 15 residues. Germline V gene data show CDR1 as LNHNV and CDR2 as YYDKDF (reference sequence). The DNA for the CDR3 is TGTGCCACCAGCAGAGATGGGGACACCCAAGAGACCCAGTACTTC. It codes for CATSRDGDTQETQYF. The variable domain in full, with the rest retrieved from reference TRBV15 and TRBJ2-5, is DAMVIQNPRYQVTQFGKPVTLSCSQTLNHNVMYWYQQKSSQAPKLLFHYYDKDFNNEADTPDNFQSRRPNTSFCFLDIRSPGLGDTAMYLCATSRDGDTQETQYFGPGTRLLVL.

The J gene is TRBJ2-3, the V gene TRBV7-2; 7 nucleotides agree with TRBD2. The CDR3 runs to 16 residues. V was pared by 8 bases and J by 3 bases, with 14 bases of the junction left unmatched. CDR1 is SGHTA and CDR2 is FQGNSA in the germline V gene. The CDR3 loop reads CASQPGSGITTDTQYF. For the CDR3, the DNA is TGTGCCAGCCAACCGGGGAGCGGGATAACTACAGATACGCAGTATTTT. The full variable domain, completed using reference TRBV7-2 and TRBJ2-3, is GAGVSQSPSNKVTEKGKDVELRCDPISGHTALYWYRQSLGQGLEFLIYFQGNSAPDKSGLPSDRFSAERTGGSVSTLTIQRTQQEDSAVYLCASQPGSGITTDTQYFGPGTRLTVL.

This rearrangement joins TRBV15 to TRBJ2-7, with no clear D. Trimming took off 0 bases at V and 0 bases at J, with 6 bases between the two ends. Per the germline V gene, CDR1 is LNHNV and CDR2 is YYDKDF (reference sequence). This CDR3 comprises 14 residues. The CDR3 DNA follows: TGTGCCACCAGCAGAGACACACACTCCTACGAGCAGTACTTC. Protein sequence: CATSRDTHSYEQYF. Combining the CDR3 with reference TRBV15 and TRBJ2-7 gives the whole variable domain DAMVIQNPRYQVTQFGKPVTLSCSQTLNHNVMYWYQQKSSQAPKLLFHYYDKDFNNEADTPDNFQSRRPNTSFCFLDIRSPGLGDTAMYLCATSRDTHSYEQYFGPGTRLTVT.

This clonotype is a singleton in its sample. V is TRBV27 and J is TRBJ1-6, with 8 bases aligning to TRBD1. V lost 5 bases to trimming and J lost 7 bases; unmatched junction nucleotides: 4. CDR3 length: 14 amino acids. CDR1 and CDR2 from the germline V gene are MNHEY and SMNVEV (reference sequence). CDR3 nucleotides: TGTGCCAGCAGTCTCAGGGGGCAGAATTCACCCCTCCACTTT. Its translation: CASSLRGQNSPLHF.

This clonotype was counted a single time. The rearrangement uses TRBV5-8 and TRBJ2-7, with D maybe TRBD2 (6 bases). The V end lost 2 bases, the J end lost 6 bases, and 27 bases lay between the germline ends. Germline CDR1 SGHTS, CDR2 YDEGEE. CDR3 length: 18 residues. The CDR3 DNA reads TGTGCCAGCAGCTTTAACGGTGGCTTCTTGGGGCGGGACTCCGAGCAGTACTTC. The encoded protein is CASSFNGGFLGRDSEQYF.

This rearrangement joins TRBV5-1 to TRBJ2-1; 12 bases fit TRBD2. This CDR3 contains 16 residues. The junction had 5 bases not matched to a gene; V was cut back by 0 bases and J by 7 bases. Per the germline V gene, CDR1 is SGHRS and CDR2 is YFSETQ. The CDR3 loop is CASSLVITSGRNEQFF. DNA of the CDR3: TGCGCCAGCAGCTTGGTTATAACTAGCGGGAGGAATGAGCAGTTCTTC. Combining the CDR3 with reference TRBV5-1 and TRBJ2-1 gives the whole variable domain KAGVTQTPRYLIKTRGQQVTLSCSPISGHRSVSWYQQTPGQGLQFLFEYFSETQRNKGNFPGRFSGRQFSNSRSEMNVSTLELGDSALYLCASSLVITSGRNEQFFGPGTRLTVL.

This clonotype was counted many times. The chain has TRBV4-1 and TRBJ2-1; 9 bases are a match to TRBD2. The germline CDR1 and CDR2 sequences are MGHRA and YSYEKL. The CDR3 is 15 residues long. Trimming removed 5 bases from V and 2 bases from J; junction bases left unmatched: 4. The CDR3 bases are TGCGCCAGCAGCGCTAGCGGGAACCCCTACAATGAGCAGTTCTTC. This sequence encodes CASSASGNPYNEQFF.

This chain connects TRBV12-3 or TRBV12-4 to TRBJ1-2; 8 positions match TRBD1. The CDR3 length is 12 residues. The CDR3, as DNA: TGTGCTAGTGGTTTGGGGGACAGGGGCTACACCTTC. The encoded protein is CASGLGDRGYTF.

The chain combines TRBV20-1 with TRBJ1-1; D may be TRBD1 (5 bases). Per germline, CDR1 DFQATT and CDR2 SNEGSKA (reference sequence). This CDR3 is 13 amino acids long. The germline V and J ends were trimmed by 5 bases and 3 bases, with 13 bases remaining between them. The CDR3 bases are TGCAGTGCTCCGGGGGGGGTGGACACTGAAGCTTTCTTT. It translates to CSAPGGVDTEAFF.

This sequence joins TRBV7-2 and TRBJ2-7, with D perhaps TRBD1 or TRBD2 (5 bases each). V lost 2 bases, J lost 0 bases, and 14 bases lay in between. CDR1 SGHTA and CDR2 FQGNSA come from the germline V gene. This CDR3 comprises 16 residues. In DNA form, the CDR3 reads TGTGCCAGCAGCTTATCATCCGGGACGGACTCCTACGAGCAGTACTTC. Translated, it gives CASSLSSGTDSYEQYF.

Turning to this clonotype: This may arise from a read error, as a much more abundant clone is one base away. This sequence joins TRBV6-5 and TRBJ1-2; no clear D. Trimming cost V 11 bases and J 6 bases, with 19 bases left between them. The CDR3 runs to 13 residues. Germline CDR1 is MNHEY and CDR2 is SVGAGI. The CDR3 sequence: CARLGSAVDGYTF. CDR3 sequence (DNA): TGTGCCCGCCTCGGATCAGCGGTAGATGGCTACACCTTC.

The chain employs TRBV25-1 and TRBJ2-7; possibly TRBD2 for D (6 bases). The CDR3 runs 14 residues. V dropped 2 bases and J dropped 6 bases, with 14 bases sitting between them. Germline CDR1 is MGHDK and CDR2 is SYGVNS. CDR3 in DNA: TGTGCCAGCAGTGAAGGGGCCGGGGGTGGCGAGCAGTACTTC. Residues: CASSEGAGGGEQYF.

The chain is built from TRBV7-9 and TRBJ2-7; D gene unclear. CDR1 is SEHNR and CDR2 is FQNEAQ in the germline V gene (reference sequence). The CDR3 spans 14 residues. V lost 5 bases, J lost 1 base, and 12 bases lay in between. The CDR3 DNA sequence: TGTGCCAGCAGCCAGCCCGGGCTATCCTACGAGCAGTACTTC. Protein product: CASSQPGLSYEQYF.

The V and J genes are TRBV7-9 and TRBJ1-6, with TRBD1 identical over 9 bases. V trimming: 5 bases; J trimming: 10 bases; junction bases outside the gene matches: 3. This CDR3 spans 13 amino acids. Germline V CDR1 and CDR2: SEHNR, FQNEAQ (reference sequence). DNA of the CDR3: TGTGCCAGCAGCCCAGGACAGGGGTCACCCCTCCACTTT. Residues: CASSPGQGSPLHF.

The chain couples TRBV20-1 to TRBJ2-7; D is unclear. V was pared by 3 bases and J by 3 bases, with 9 bases between. The CDR3 length is 12 residues. The germline V gene encodes CDR1 DFQATT and CDR2 SNEGSKA (reference sequence). CDR3 in DNA: TGCAGTGCTAGGGCGCGGAGCTACGAGCAGTACTTC. It specifies CSARARSYEQYF.

The chain uses TRBV19 and TRBJ2-7; 7 bases are a match to TRBD1. Germline V gene sequence: CDR1 LNHDA, CDR2 SQIVND (reference sequence). After removal of 3 bases from V and 6 bases from J, the junction contained 11 bases not matched to a gene. The CDR3 has 15 residues. DNA of the CDR3: TGTGCCAGTAGTATTTACCGGGACAGTAGCCTCGAGCAGTACTTC. This sequence encodes CASSIYRDSSLEQYF.

This clonotype was observed a few times. The chain couples TRBV9 to TRBJ1-1, with a tentative D call TRBD1 (5 bases). Per germline, CDR1 SGDLS and CDR2 YYNGEE. Trimming pared 5 bases from V and 1 base from J, leaving 12 bases between. The CDR3 is 14 amino acids. CDR3 coding DNA: TGTGCCAGCAGTCCGATGGGGGGGAACACTGAAGCTTTCTTT. Protein sequence: CASSPMGGNTEAFF.

The rearrangement uses TRBV12-3 or TRBV12-4 and TRBJ2-7; D might be TRBD1 or TRBD2, each matching 5 bases. This CDR3 has 14 residues. V lost 5 bases and J lost 2, with 13 bases in between. The CDR3 here is CASSGGPWTYEQYF. Here the CDR3 DNA reads TGTGCCAGCAGTGGGGGACCTTGGACCTACGAGCAGTACTTC.